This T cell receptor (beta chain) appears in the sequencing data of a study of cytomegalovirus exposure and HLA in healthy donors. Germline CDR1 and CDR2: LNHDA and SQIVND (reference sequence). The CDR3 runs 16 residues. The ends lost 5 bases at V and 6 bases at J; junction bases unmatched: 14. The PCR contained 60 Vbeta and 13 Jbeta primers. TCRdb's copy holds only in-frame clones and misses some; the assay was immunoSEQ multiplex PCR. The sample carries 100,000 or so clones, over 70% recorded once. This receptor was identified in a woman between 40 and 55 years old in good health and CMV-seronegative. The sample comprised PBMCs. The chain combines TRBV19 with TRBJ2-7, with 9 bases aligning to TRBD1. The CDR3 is CASSHLPGTGPLEQYF. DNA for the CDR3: TGTGCCAGTAGTCACCTCCCCGGGACAGGGCCCCTCGAGCAGTACTTC.